Below are 31 T cell receptor beta chains sequenced from a single sample in a study of radiotherapy plus CTLA-4 blockade in lung cancer. Clones were sequenced by immunoSEQ multiplex PCR, and TCRdb holds only the in-frame ones, with some missing. This sample carries over 100,000 clones, 80% to 90% of them seen once, and the ten largest clones take roughly 7%. The input for sequencing was peripheral blood, taken from a patient treated with radiotherapy plus ipilimumab. These receptors all stem from a human donor with non-small cell lung cancer that progressed on radiotherapy plus ipilimumab.

This clone was recorded once. V gene TRBV18 combines with J gene TRBJ1-3, with D unclear. V gave up 6 bases and J gave up 0 bases, with 18 bases separating them. The length of the CDR3 is 17 residues. Germline loops: CDR1 KGHSH, CDR2 LQKENI. The DNA for the CDR3 is TGTGCCAGCTCTCAAGGACGCTCAAAGATCTCTGGAAACACCATATATTTT. Its translation is CASSQGRSKISGNTIYF.

DNA of the CDR3: TGTGCCAGCAGCTCGGGACACTCAGCGCTTGGCTACACCTTC. It specifies CASSSGHSALGYTF. The rearrangement uses TRBV5-4 and TRBJ1-2; D might be TRBD1 (6 bases). V lost 3 bases to trimming and J lost 7 bases, with 16 bases between them. Germline V lookup: CDR1 SGHNT, CDR2 YYREEE (reference sequence). This CDR3 is built from 14 residues.

This chain connects TRBV28 to TRBJ1-1; TRBD1 agrees at 9 bases. The germline V gene has CDR1 MDHEN and CDR2 SYDVKM. The CDR3 runs 11 residues. V shed 6 bases and J 8 bases; nucleotides not matched to a gene: 1. CDR3 sequence: CASRGTGEAFF. The CDR3 DNA sequence: TGTGCCAGCAGAGGGACAGGGGAAGCTTTCTTT.

This chain links TRBV5-1 with TRBJ2-1; TRBD2 matches at 7 bases. The CDR3 loop spans 14 amino acids. The V segment lost 9 bases and the J segment 8 bases; nucleotides outside the gene matches: 14. The germline CDR1 and CDR2 sequences are SGHRS and YFSETQ. CDR3 nucleotide sequence: TGCGCCACCCGTCCCGGCGGGAGCGGGTATGAGCAGTTCTTC. It translates to CATRPGGSGYEQFF.

The chain has TRBV18 and TRBJ2-2; weak D call: TRBD2 (5 bases). Germline CDR1 and CDR2: KGHSH and LQKENI. Between the trimmed V and J ends, which lost 0 bases and 0 bases, there was a span of 11 bases. The CDR3 totals 17 residues. The CDR3 here is CASSPPNREANTGELFF. The CDR3 region has the DNA TGTGCCAGCTCACCACCCAACCGGGAAGCGAACACCGGGGAGCTGTTTTTT.

The count of this clone is one. J is TRBJ2-1 and V is TRBV5-1, with no clear D. Germline loops: CDR1 SGHRS, CDR2 YFSETQ. With 5 bases removed from V and 0 bases from J, the gap between germline ends came to 18 bases. This CDR3 region has 17 residues. The DNA of the CDR3 is TGCGCCAGCAGACTCGCGATGGGATCAAGCTCCTACAATGAGCAGTTCTTC. It codes for CASRLAMGSSSYNEQFF.

The V gene is TRBV5-8, the J gene TRBJ1-5, with D hard to call. CDR1 and CDR2 (germline): SGHTS, YDEGEE. This CDR3 is built from 14 residues. V was pared by 0 bases and J by 4 bases, with 8 bases between. The CDR3: CASSLVAKNQPQHF. The CDR3 nucleotides read TGTGCCAGCAGCTTGGTGGCAAAAAATCAGCCCCAGCATTTT.

For the CDR3, the DNA is TGTGCCAGCTCACGCAGCGTTGTAGGGGCTGAAAAACTGTTTTTT. As protein: CASSRSVVGAEKLFF. The chain employs TRBV18 and TRBJ1-4; D might be TRBD1 (5 bases). There are 15 residues in the CDR3. The germline gives CDR1 KGHSH, CDR2 LQKENI. V was pared by 4 bases and J by 7 bases, with 16 bases between. Variable domain in full (rest from reference TRBV18 and TRBJ1-4): NAGVMQNPRHLVRRRGQEARLRCSPMKGHSHVYWYRQLPEEGLKFMVYLQKENIIDESGMPKERFSAEFPKEGPSILRIQQVVRGDSAAYFCASSRSVVGAEKLFFGSGTQLSVL.

The chain joins TRBV5-1 to TRBJ2-1, with D possibly matching TRBD2 (5 bases). The CDR3 runs 13 residues. CDR1 SGHRS and CDR2 YFSETQ come from the germline V gene. V was shortened by 4 bases and J by 5 bases, with 10 bases between the two germline ends. The CDR3 loop is CASSVDSNNEQFF. CDR3 coding DNA: TGCGCCAGCAGCGTGGACTCAAACAATGAGCAGTTCTTC.

The chain combines TRBV5-1 with TRBJ1-1; maybe TRBD1 (6 bases). The germline V gene encodes CDR1 SGHRS and CDR2 YFSETQ. Trimming took 0 bases from V and 3 from J, leaving 15 bases between them. CDR3 size: 16 residues. In nucleotides, the CDR3 is TGCGCCAGCAGCTTGGTAAGGGGGGCGCAGGACACTGAAGCTTTCTTT. As protein: CASSLVRGAQDTEAFF.

The chain employs TRBV5-1 and TRBJ2-3; 7 bases are a match to TRBD2. Germline values: CDR1 SGHRS, CDR2 YFSETQ. V shed 4 bases, J shed 4 bases, and the junction held 6 bases outside the gene matches. The CDR3 loop spans 14 amino acids. The CDR3 protein is CASSDAGVADTQYF. The CDR3 DNA reads as TGCGCCAGCAGCGACGCGGGAGTGGCAGATACGCAGTATTTT.

The rearrangement uses TRBV6-1 and TRBJ2-7; possible D gene TRBD1, 5 bases. The ends were cut back, 0 bases at V and 2 bases at J, with 11 bases in the middle. From germline, CDR1 is MNHNS and CDR2 SASEGT. The CDR3 is made up of 15 amino acids. The CDR3 is CASSEAPGRAYEQYF. CDR3 DNA sequence: TGTGCCAGCAGTGAAGCGCCAGGGCGCGCCTACGAGCAGTACTTC.

The V gene is TRBV2, the J gene TRBJ2-3; D gene uncertain. The CDR3 is made up of 13 amino acids. Germline values: CDR1 SNHLY, CDR2 FYNNEI. Trimming cost V 7 bases and J 6 bases, with 14 bases left between them. In DNA, the CDR3 is TGTGCCAGCACTTGGGGTCAGAAGGATACGCAGTATTTT. This translates into CASTWGQKDTQYF.

V is TRBV6-6 and J is TRBJ1-2, with a tentative D call TRBD1 (5 bases). The CDR3 is 12 amino acids. Germline V gene sequence: CDR1 MNHNY, CDR2 SVGAGI (reference sequence). The V and J ends lost 5 bases and 4 bases respectively, with 8 bases between them. The CDR3 protein is CASSPGFYGYTF. The CDR3 region has the DNA TGTGCCAGCAGTCCAGGGTTCTATGGCTACACCTTC.

V gene TRBV4-2 combines with J gene TRBJ2-1; D assignment may be TRBD1 or TRBD2 (5 bases each). The germline V and J ends were trimmed by 1 base and 6 bases, with 10 bases remaining between them. CDR1 is LGHNA and CDR2 is YNFKEQ in the germline V gene. The CDR3 covers 14 residues. This chain's CDR3 is CASSQAGTINEQFF. CDR3 bases: TGTGCCAGCAGCCAAGCCGGGACGATCAATGAGCAGTTCTTC.

The chain recombines TRBV7-6 with TRBJ2-1, with TRBD2 matching over 7 bases. V gave up 2 bases and J gave up 8 bases; unmatched junction bases: 3. This CDR3 region has 13 residues. CDR1 and CDR2 from the germline V gene are SGHVS and FNYEAQ. The CDR3 DNA reads TGTGCCAGCAGCTTAAGGACTAGGGATGAGCAGTTCTTC. It encodes CASSLRTRDEQFF.

DNA of the CDR3: TGTGCCAGCAGCTACGGGAACTCTGGAAACACCATATATTTT. It codes for CASSYGNSGNTIYF. This chain links TRBV7-2 with TRBJ1-3; D not certain. The germline V gene has CDR1 SGHTA and CDR2 FQGNSA. CDR3 length: 14 residues. Trimming cost V 4 bases and J 0 bases, with 7 bases left between them.

The chain employs TRBV18 and TRBJ1-5, with D unresolved. Germline V gene data show CDR1 as KGHSH and CDR2 as LQKENI. This CDR3 is built from 15 residues. Trimming removed 6 bases from V and 2 bases from J, with 14 bases in between. DNA of the CDR3: TGTGCCAGCTCGCCCCCCTCCGGGGGCAATCAGCCCCAGCATTTT. This gives the protein CASSPPSGGNQPQHF.

The J gene is TRBJ2-3, the V gene TRBV30, with 8 bases lining up with TRBD2. V was clipped by 6 bases and J by 0 bases; unmatched bases: 2. Germline assignment: CDR1 GTSNPN and CDR2 SVGIG (reference sequence). The CDR3 has 13 amino acids. The CDR3 nucleotides are TGTGCCTGCTTAGCGGGAAGCACAGATACGCAGTATTTT. This translates into CACLAGSTDTQYF.

This chain connects TRBV12-5 to TRBJ2-4, with TRBD2 as a possible D gene (6 bases). The V end was cut by 3 bases, the J end by 0 bases, with 18 bases between. This CDR3 region has 18 residues. Germline CDR1 LGHNT, CDR2 FRNRAP. The CDR3 protein is CASGLSPWGVLAKNIQYF. For the CDR3, the DNA is TGTGCTAGTGGTTTATCCCCTTGGGGGGTGCTAGCCAAAAACATTCAGTACTTC.

This chain uses TRBV5-1 with TRBJ2-7; the match to TRBD2 covers 11 bases. The V segment lost 2 bases and the J segment 4 bases; nucleotides outside the gene matches: 14. The germline V gene has CDR1 SGHRS and CDR2 YFSETQ. CDR3 size: 18 residues. The DNA of the CDR3 is TGCGCCAGCAGCTTTTCCACCGGGACTAGCGGCCAGACGTACGAGCAGTACTTC. It specifies CASSFSTGTSGQTYEQYF.

The J gene is TRBJ2-5, the V gene TRBV4-2; the match to TRBD2 covers 12 bases. The closer fit of TRBJ2-7 to the DNA end suggests the J call may be wrong. The CDR3 has 17 residues. Germline CDR1 LGHNA, CDR2 YNFKEQ. CDR3: CASSQGGTSGLTYEQYF. The CDR3 nucleotides read TGTGCCAGCAGCCAAGGCGGGACTAGCGGGCTTACCTACGAGCAGTACTTC.

V gene TRBV29-1 combines with J gene TRBJ2-5, with D perhaps assigned TRBD1 or TRBD2 (5 bases each). Trimming took off 5 bases at V and 5 bases at J, with 18 bases between the two ends. The CDR3 runs to 14 residues. The germline V gene encodes CDR1 SQVTM and CDR2 ANQGSEA. Here the CDR3 reads CSVPTSGASETQYF. The CDR3 region has the DNA TGCAGCGTTCCGACCTCCGGGGCGTCGGAGACCCAGTACTTC. The variable domain in full, with the rest retrieved from reference TRBV29-1 and TRBJ2-5, is SAVISQKPSRDICQRGTSLTIQCQVDSQVTMMFWYRQQPGQSLTLIATANQGSEATYESGFVIDKFPISRPNLTFSTLTVSNMSPEDSSIYLCSVPTSGASETQYFGPGTRLLVL.

J is TRBJ2-2 and V is TRBV4-2, with unresolved D. V lost 3 bases and J lost 4, with 6 bases in between. Germline CDR1 is LGHNA and CDR2 is YNFKEQ. This CDR3 region has 13 residues. The CDR3 bases are TGTGCCAGCAGCCAGGTTATCACCGGGGAGCTGTTTTTT. Residues: CASSQVITGELFF.

The chain joins TRBV5-1 to TRBJ2-5, with a possible D match to TRBD1 (6 bases). The CDR3 loop spans 16 amino acids. The V end lost 6 bases, the J end lost 5 bases, and 23 bases lay between the germline ends. Germline CDR1 is SGHRS and CDR2 is YFSETQ. Here the CDR3 DNA reads TGCGCCAGCACCTACCTGAACCAGGGGAGTCGGGAGACCCAGTACTTC. The encoded protein is CASTYLNQGSRETQYF.

The CDR3 nucleotides are TGCGCCAGCAGCCAAGCGGACAGGGGACCAGAAAAACTGTTTTTT. Translation: CASSQADRGPEKLFF. The rearrangement uses TRBV4-1 and TRBJ1-4; TRBD1 matches 9 bases. This CDR3 contains 15 residues. V lost 1 base and J lost 8; bases outside the gene matches: 5. Germline V gene lookup returns CDR1 MGHRA and CDR2 YSYEKL.

This clone was counted once. The chain has TRBV4-1 and TRBJ1-1; 7 positions match TRBD1. J was trimmed by 4 bases and V by 4 bases; bases with no gene match: 6. This CDR3 comprises 14 residues. Germline loops: CDR1 MGHRA, CDR2 YSYEKL. The CDR3 DNA is TGCGCCAGCAGCCCGACAGGGCTTAGCACTGAAGCTTTCTTT. Its translation: CASSPTGLSTEAFF.

V and J are TRBV27 and TRBJ2-1, with 8 nucleotides matching TRBD2. Germline values: CDR1 MNHEY, CDR2 SMNVEV (reference sequence). J was trimmed by 9 bases and V by 4 bases; bases with no gene match: 11. The CDR3 length is 15 residues. The chain's CDR3 is CASSSPWGLGVEQFF. DNA for the CDR3: TGTGCCAGCAGTTCCCCGTGGGGACTAGGGGTTGAGCAGTTCTTC.

The chain uses TRBV6-5 and TRBJ2-5; D gene uncertain. Between the trimmed V and J ends, which lost 2 bases and 5 bases, there was a span of 9 bases. The CDR3 loop spans 13 amino acids. Germline CDR1 and CDR2: MNHEY and SVGAGI. CDR3: CASSYDPTETQYF. As DNA, the CDR3 is TGTGCCAGCAGTTACGACCCGACGGAGACCCAGTACTTC.

The V gene is TRBV6-1, the J gene TRBJ1-2; D is unclear. The ends were cut back, 7 bases at V and 8 bases at J, with 11 bases in the middle. The CDR3 covers 11 residues. The germline V gene encodes CDR1 MNHNS and CDR2 SASEGT. CDR3 in amino acids: CASTLGRGYTF. The CDR3 region has the DNA TGTGCCAGCACCTTGGGCAGGGGCTACACCTTC.

The CDR3 loop reads CASSSYREANYGYTF. The CDR3 DNA follows: TGTGCCAGCAGCTCCTACAGGGAGGCTAACTATGGCTACACCTTC. V usage is TRBV7-2 and J usage is TRBJ1-2, with D perhaps matching TRBD1 (6 bases). V lost 4 bases to trimming and J lost 0 bases, with 12 bases between them. This CDR3 is built from 15 residues. CDR1 and CDR2 from the germline V gene are SGHTA and FQGNSA.